Presented here are 24 T cell receptor beta chains from one specimen sequenced in a study of identical twins. TCRdb re-called the 5' RACE reads with MiXCR, one entry per CDR3 protein. The data show about 530,000 distinct CDR3 sequences, with 20% to 25% seen just once and approximately 0.5% held by the top ten. These data were also reused for a study on yellow fever vaccine responses in identical twins.

The specimen sequenced was CD4+ T cells sorted from blood. All receptors come from a woman younger than 35 in good health.

This clonotype was counted between two and nine times. This sequence joins TRBV4-1 and TRBJ2-7, with TRBD1 identical over 8 bases. The V gene end was trimmed by 4 bases and the J gene end by 6 bases; junction bases not matched to a gene: 5. Germline CDR1 MGHRA, CDR2 YSYEKL. The CDR3 is made up of 13 amino acids. This CDR3 is CASSRKTGGEQYF. CDR3 sequence (DNA): TGCGCCAGCAGCCGGAAAACAGGGGGCGAGCAGTACTTC.

This clonotype was counted a few times. The chain carries TRBV21-1 and TRBJ2-7; the table gives TRBD1 as D, unverified against the DNA. TRBV21-1 is flagged as a pseudogene. This CDR3 has 13 amino acids. DNA for the CDR3: TGTGCCGGCTGGTGGACAGAGCCCTACGAGCAGTACGTC. Translating it yields CAGWWTEPYEQYV.

The chain combines TRBV11-2 with TRBJ2-1; D uncertain. V was trimmed by 3 bases and J by 1 base, leaving 7 bases between them. The CDR3 runs to 14 residues. The germline V gene encodes CDR1 SGHAT and CDR2 FQNNGV. The CDR3 DNA sequence: TGTGCCAGCAGCTTCACCGATTCCTACAATGAGCAGTTCTTC. Its translation is CASSFTDSYNEQFF.

The rearrangement joins TRBV5-1 to TRBJ1-1; D is ambiguous. Trimming shortened V by 0 bases and J by 3 bases, and 12 bases separated the two germline ends. Germline V gene data show CDR1 as SGHRS and CDR2 as YFSETQ. The CDR3 extends over 15 amino acids. The CDR3 DNA follows: TGCGCCAGCAGCTTGGGAGGGTCTCGGGACACTGAAGCTTTCTTT. Amino acids: CASSLGGSRDTEAFF.

The chain links TRBV11-2 to TRBJ2-1, with D unclear. V shed 1 base and J shed 3 bases, with 10 bases lying between them. The V gene's germline CDR1 is SGHAT and CDR2 FQNNGV. The CDR3 runs to 15 residues. The CDR3 is CASSLGATIYNEQFF. The CDR3 coding sequence is TGTGCCAGCAGCTTAGGGGCTACCATCTACAATGAGCAGTTCTTC. The complete variable domain, with remaining parts taken from reference TRBV11-2 and TRBJ2-1, reads EAGVAQSPRYKIIEKRQSVAFWCNPISGHATLYWYQQILGQGPKLLIQFQNNGVVDDSQLPKDRFSAERLKGVDSTLKIQPAKLEDSAVYLCASSLGATIYNEQFFGPGTRLTVL.

This clonotype was counted ten times or more. V usage is TRBV6-1 and J usage is TRBJ1-5; D might be TRBD1 (6 bases). The CDR3 totals 15 residues. Germline V gene lookup returns CDR1 MNHNS and CDR2 SASEGT. Trimming removed 7 bases from V and 3 bases from J, with 16 bases in between. The CDR3: CASTDRQASNQPQHF. In DNA form, the CDR3 reads TGTGCCAGCACCGACAGACAGGCCTCCAATCAGCCCCAGCATTTT.

The chain recombines TRBV5-1 with TRBJ2-1, with D perhaps TRBD1 (6 bases). The CDR3 contains 15 residues. Per the germline V gene, CDR1 is SGHRS and CDR2 is YFSETQ. Trimming pared 0 bases from V and 6 bases from J, leaving 13 bases between. As DNA, the CDR3 is TGCGCCAGCAGCTTGGAGAACAGGGTTCTCAATGAGCAGTTCTTC. Residues: CASSLENRVLNEQFF. Filled out from reference TRBV5-1 and TRBJ2-1, the complete variable domain reads KAGVTQTPRYLIKTRGQQVTLSCSPISGHRSVSWYQQTPGQGLQFLFEYFSETQRNKGNFPGRFSGRQFSNSRSEMNVSTLELGDSALYLCASSLENRVLNEQFFGPGTRLTVL.

This clonotype was counted a few times. This CDR3 is CASSQDRRPNNEQFF. The CDR3 DNA sequence: TGCGCCAGCAGCCAAGACCGACGCCCGAACAATGAGCAGTTCTTC. This chain uses TRBV4-1 with TRBJ2-1, with D unclear. CDR1 and CDR2 (germline): MGHRA, YSYEKL. CDR3 length: 15 amino acids. Trimming cost V 0 bases and J 5 bases, with 11 bases left between them.

This clonotype was counted only a few times. This chain links TRBV4-1 with TRBJ2-1; D is unclear. This CDR3 contains 13 residues. The germline V and J ends were trimmed by 0 bases and 7 bases, with 7 bases remaining between them. Germline CDR1 MGHRA, CDR2 YSYEKL. CDR3 residues: CASSQDPRNEQFF. The CDR3 nucleotides read TGCGCCAGCAGCCAAGATCCCAGAAATGAGCAGTTCTTC.

The V call is TRBV28, the J call TRBJ1-4, with a possible D match to TRBD1 (6 bases). The CDR3 spans 13 residues. V dropped 4 bases and J dropped 6 bases, with 9 bases sitting between them. Germline V gene sequence: CDR1 MDHEN, CDR2 SYDVKM. CDR3 loop: CASSWRGYEKLFF. CDR3 nucleotide sequence: TGTGCCAGCAGTTGGAGGGGGTATGAAAAACTGTTTTTT.

The chain recombines TRBV5-1 with TRBJ1-1; tentative D call: TRBD1 (5 bases). The CDR3 sequence is 14 residues long. Germline V CDR1 and CDR2: SGHRS, YFSETQ. Trimming cost V 6 bases and J 1 base, with 13 bases left between them. The CDR3 protein is CASTLGQSNTEAFF. CDR3 bases: TGCGCCAGCACTCTGGGGCAGTCGAACACTGAAGCTTTCTTT.

V is TRBV12-3 or TRBV12-4 and J is TRBJ2-1; 7 nucleotides align to TRBD1. The CDR3 sequence is 15 residues long. The ends lost 6 bases at V and 5 bases at J; junction bases unmatched: 10. CDR3 sequence reads: CASRTRGQQNNEQFF. DNA for the CDR3: TGTGCCAGCAGAACCAGGGGACAGCAAAACAATGAGCAGTTCTTC.

V is TRBV2 and J is TRBJ2-7; 7 bases are shared with TRBD2. V shed 8 bases, J shed 6 bases, and the junction held 10 bases outside the gene matches. CDR1 SNHLY and CDR2 FYNNEI come from the germline V gene. The CDR3 totals 13 residues. The chain's CDR3 is CASDRGRAGEQYF. The CDR3 region has the DNA TGTGCCAGCGATCGGGGGAGGGCCGGCGAGCAGTACTTC.

This clonotype appeared a single time. Its ends do not fully match the called genes, so a read error is possible. The chain employs TRBV7-8 and TRBJ2-3, with TRBD2 matching 13 bases. Germline V gives CDR1 SGHVS, CDR2 FQNEAQ. This CDR3 is built from 16 residues. The chain's CDR3 is CASSPDGLAGVGTQCF. As DNA, the CDR3 is TGTGCCAGCAGCCCAGACGGACTAGCGGGAGTCGGTACGCAGTGTTTT.

In this sample, this clonotype turned up a few times. V is TRBV20-1 and J is TRBJ2-5; a weak D match, TRBD2 (5 bases). The V gene's germline CDR1 is DFQATT and CDR2 SNEGSKA (reference sequence). The CDR3 contains 16 residues. Trimming left V 2 bases short and J 5 bases short, with 21 bases between. The chain's CDR3 is CSARPTRAGSGETQYF. The CDR3 region has the DNA TGCAGTGCTAGACCTACTCGCGCGGGTAGTGGGGAGACCCAGTACTTC.

This sequence joins TRBV5-1 and TRBJ2-7, with 7 bases aligning to TRBD1. V trimming: 5 bases; J trimming: 1 base; junction bases outside the gene matches: 21. CDR1 and CDR2 (germline): SGHRS, YFSETQ. The CDR3 has 19 residues. The CDR3 bases are TGCGCCAGCAGTATTGGACGAGGTTCGGGTCAGGGGGTATCCTACGAGCAGTACTTC. This sequence encodes CASSIGRGSGQGVSYEQYF. The full variable domain, with the rest looked up from reference TRBV5-1 and TRBJ2-7, is KAGVTQTPRYLIKTRGQQVTLSCSPISGHRSVSWYQQTPGQGLQFLFEYFSETQRNKGNFPGRFSGRQFSNSRSEMNVSTLELGDSALYLCASSIGRGSGQGVSYEQYFGPGTRLTVT.

This clonotype was found a few times. The genes are TRBV7-8 and TRBJ2-4; 9 positions match TRBD1. The CDR3 has 14 residues. V trimming: 5 bases; J trimming: 7 bases; junction bases outside the gene matches: 6. From germline, CDR1 is SGHVS and CDR2 FQNEAQ. The CDR3 loop is CASSPGQGMNIQYF. Here the CDR3 DNA reads TGTGCCAGCAGCCCGGGACAGGGAATGAACATTCAGTACTTC.

This clonotype was recorded a few times. The chain joins TRBV10-3 to TRBJ2-3; TRBD1 is a possible D gene (5 bases). Germline CDR1 is ENHRY and CDR2 is SYGVKD. Trimming left V 4 bases short and J 5 bases short, with 25 bases between. This CDR3 has 18 residues. CDR3 DNA sequence: TGTGCCATCAGTGGGGCGCATTTGGCTGCAGACAGAGGAGATACGCAGTATTTT. Protein product: CAISGAHLAADRGDTQYF.

The genes are TRBV3-1 and TRBJ2-1, with TRBD2 matching 12 bases. V trimming: 5 bases; J trimming: 7 bases; junction bases outside the gene matches: 3. Germline V gives CDR1 LGHDT, CDR2 YNNKEL (reference sequence). This CDR3 has 14 residues. The CDR3 DNA sequence: TGTGCCAGCAGCTTACTAGCGGGAGGTAATGAGCAGTTCTTC. It is translated as CASSLLAGGNEQFF.

This clonotype was observed a few times. The gene calls are TRBV11-3 and TRBJ2-1; 10 positions agree with TRBD2. This CDR3 is built from 14 residues. Germline assignment: CDR1 SGHNT and CDR2 YENEEA. The J segment lost 9 bases and the V segment lost 5 bases, leaving 7 bases of the junction unmatched. CDR3: CASSPGTSVGEQFF. In DNA, the CDR3 is TGTGCCAGCAGCCCCGGGACTAGCGTGGGTGAGCAGTTCTTC.

The table lists this clonotype with a few counts. This chain connects TRBV7-9 to TRBJ2-3; tentatively, D is TRBD1 (6 bases). The CDR3 has 15 amino acids. Germline V gives CDR1 SEHNR, CDR2 FQNEAQ (reference sequence). V was trimmed by 8 bases and J by 0 bases, leaving 15 bases between them. CDR3 nucleotide sequence: TGTGCCAGCTCTCGGACAGTGGGGAGCACAGATACGCAGTATTTT. This gives the protein CASSRTVGSTDTQYF.

This clonotype has just a few counts. This chain uses TRBV24-1 with TRBJ1-2, with D unclear. Germline V gene data show CDR1 as KGHDR and CDR2 as SFDVKD. V lost 2 bases and J 3 bases, leaving 0 bases between the germline ends. The CDR3 runs to 11 residues. The CDR3 protein is CATSDYYGYTF. Here the CDR3 DNA reads TGTGCCACCAGTGATTACTATGGCTACACCTTC.

This clonotype has at least ten counts. The chain has TRBV12-3 or TRBV12-4 and TRBJ1-1, with D unclear. Trimming removed 3 bases at V and 6 bases at J, with 14 bases between. This CDR3 comprises 14 residues. In DNA form, the CDR3 reads TGTGCCAGCAGTTTGCAGTCGGGTTGGGCTGAAGCTTTCTTT. Amino acid sequence: CASSLQSGWAEAFF.

This chain uses TRBV12-3 or TRBV12-4 with TRBJ1-5; D is undetermined. This CDR3 has 12 amino acids. Trimming left V 7 bases short and J 7 bases short, with 11 bases between. DNA of the CDR3: TGTGCCAGCACCCTCGAGGGACAGCCCCAGCATTTT. Translation: CASTLEGQPQHF.